The 23 T cell receptor beta chains listed next were all sequenced from one sample in a study of Ad26.COV2.S vaccination and SARS-CoV-2 variants. Sample treatment: around 19 received Ad26.COV2.S at low or high dose, single or two shots; 5 received placebo; per-sample allocation not given. All samples were drawn on day 63, counting from the first vaccine or placebo injection. The assay was immunoSEQ multiplex PCR, and TCRdb's table has in-frame clones only and misses some. The top ten hold 1.5% to 2% of the sample, which has around 450,000 clones, roughly nine tenths seen once. The material sequenced was peripheral blood, taken in a trial of Ad26.COV2.S vaccine versus placebo. The receptors shown here come from a person aged 18 to 59 who received the Ad26.COV2.S COVID-19 vaccine or a placebo.

V is TRBV3-1 (or the pseudogene TRBV3-2) and J is TRBJ2-2; D is unclear. V shed 9 bases and J shed 5 bases, with 10 bases lying between them. Germline V gene data show CDR1 as LGHDT and CDR2 as YNNKEL (reference sequence). The CDR3 covers 12 residues. The CDR3 sequence: CASQILTGELFF. CDR3 nucleotide sequence: TGTGCCAGTCAAATCTTGACCGGGGAGCTGTTTTTT.

This clone was seen at least ten times. This sequence joins TRBV4-2 and TRBJ1-5, with D maybe TRBD1 (5 bases). CDR3 length equals 15 residues. V gave up 3 bases and J gave up 4 bases, with 13 bases separating them. Germline values: CDR1 LGHNA, CDR2 YNFKEQ. The CDR3 here is CASSQIRDGNQPQHF. In DNA, the CDR3 is TGTGCCAGCAGCCAGATCCGGGACGGGAATCAGCCCCAGCATTTT.

The genes are TRBV28 and TRBJ1-5; no reliable D call. Germline V lookup: CDR1 MDHEN, CDR2 SYDVKM. This CDR3 has 16 amino acids. Trimming left V 2 bases short and J 7 bases short, with 18 bases between. This CDR3 reads CASSLPGAGPIQPQHF. For the CDR3, the DNA is TGTGCCAGCAGTTTACCGGGCGCAGGCCCTATCCAGCCCCAGCATTTT.

This rearrangement joins TRBV6-6 to TRBJ2-1, with unresolved D. Germline CDR1 MNHNY, CDR2 SVGAGI (reference sequence). The CDR3 has 13 residues. The V end was cut by 5 bases, the J end by 6 bases, with 11 bases between. CDR3 protein: CASSPPSTNEQFF. CDR3 coding DNA: TGTGCCAGCAGTCCCCCCTCGACCAATGAGCAGTTCTTC.

The chain joins TRBV7-6 to TRBJ2-1; the match to TRBD1 covers 11 bases. V shed 5 bases, J shed 6 bases, and the junction held 21 bases outside the gene matches. Germline CDR1 reads SGHVS; CDR2 reads FNYEAQ. The CDR3 is made up of 20 amino acids. As DNA, the CDR3 is TGTGCCAGCAGCCCATTTGGGGGACAGGGGGATTTTCACGCAGGCAATGAGCAGTTCTTC. This encodes CASSPFGGQGDFHAGNEQFF.

As for this clone: In the same sample, other DNA sequences code for this CDR3. The gene calls are TRBV3-1 (or the pseudogene TRBV3-2) and TRBJ1-2; D remains ambiguous. From germline, CDR1 is LGHDT and CDR2 YNNKEL (reference sequence). The V gene lost 6 bases and the J gene lost 2 bases, with 10 bases spanning the gap. The CDR3 runs 13 residues. CDR3 residues: CASSLDGNYGYTF. CDR3 bases: TGTGCCAGCAGTCTCGACGGGAACTATGGCTACACCTTC.

The chain links TRBV5-1 to TRBJ2-7; 9 bases map to TRBD2. The CDR3 is made up of 14 amino acids. Trimming removed 3 bases from V and 3 bases from J; junction bases left unmatched: 4. Germline V CDR1 and CDR2: SGHRS, YFSETQ. CDR3: CASSSAGGLYEQYF. The CDR3 nucleotides read TGCGCCAGCAGCTCCGCGGGGGGGCTCTACGAGCAGTACTTC.

The chain joins TRBV4-1 to TRBJ2-1; D is perhaps TRBD2 (6 bases). The CDR3 sequence is 14 residues long. The V end lost 4 bases, the J end lost 6 bases, and 13 bases lay between the germline ends. From germline, CDR1 is MGHRA and CDR2 YSYEKL. CDR3 in amino acids: CASSLILGGNEQFF. The CDR3 DNA is TGCGCCAGCAGCCTAATTCTGGGGGGCAATGAGCAGTTCTTC.

The chain couples TRBV6-5 to TRBJ1-4, with D possibly being TRBD1 (6 bases). The CDR3 is 14 residues long. Germline V gives CDR1 MNHEY, CDR2 SVGAGI. With 5 bases removed from V and 8 bases from J, the gap between germline ends came to 15 bases. The CDR3 loop reads CASSRVVGGEKLFF. CDR3 DNA sequence: TGTGCCAGCAGTAGGGTCGTGGGGGGCGAAAAACTGTTTTTT.

This rearrangement joins TRBV4-1 to TRBJ1-4; TRBD1 matches at 7 bases. The CDR3 length is 14 residues. With 4 bases clipped from V and 10 bases from J, the junction kept 9 bases outside the gene matches. Germline CDR1 is MGHRA and CDR2 is YSYEKL. In DNA, the CDR3 is TGCGCCAGCAGCCTTACCGGACAGGTCCCAAAACTGTTTTTT. It specifies CASSLTGQVPKLFF.

V and J are TRBV7-8 and TRBJ2-7, with TRBD2 matching 14 bases. Germline values: CDR1 SGHVS, CDR2 FQNEAQ. Unmatched junction bases numbered 9, after V lost 1 base and J lost 7 bases. This CDR3 comprises 17 residues. CDR3 protein: CASSLGRLAGGPGEQYF. CDR3 in DNA: TGTGCCAGCAGCTTAGGCCGACTAGCGGGAGGGCCGGGGGAGCAGTACTTC.

This clone was recorded a few times. This rearrangement joins TRBV30 to TRBJ2-7, with D perhaps TRBD1 (5 bases). Germline V gives CDR1 GTSNPN, CDR2 SVGIG (reference sequence). The CDR3 spans 12 residues. Trimming pared 1 base from V and 5 bases from J, leaving 9 bases between. CDR3 in DNA: TGTGCCTGGAGTGAAACAGGAGACGAGCAGTACTTC. It yields the protein CAWSETGDEQYF.

J is TRBJ1-4 and V is TRBV2; possibly TRBD1 for D (6 bases). Trimming shortened V by 7 bases and J by 8 bases, and 20 bases separated the two germline ends. This CDR3 has 15 amino acids. In germline, CDR1 is SNHLY, CDR2 FYNNEI. CDR3 coding DNA: TGTGCCAGCATTAACGGGGACACCGGGAAAGAAAAACTGTTTTTT. Protein product: CASINGDTGKEKLFF.

The J gene is TRBJ1-5, the V gene TRBV7-9; tentatively, D is TRBD1 (6 bases). V lost 5 bases and J 7 bases, leaving 24 bases between the germline ends. The germline V gene has CDR1 SEHNR and CDR2 FQNEAQ (reference sequence). This CDR3 contains 17 residues. Here the CDR3 reads CASSPKAGREGGQPQHF. DNA of the CDR3: TGTGCCAGCAGCCCAAAGGCGGGCCGAGAGGGGGGACAGCCCCAGCATTTT.

V is TRBV7-5 and J is TRBJ1-2. TRBV7-5 is a recognized pseudogene. The CDR3 loop spans 16 amino acids. The CDR3 sequence: CARRAAGHPDSYGYTF. Here the CDR3 DNA reads TGTGCCAGAAGAGCGGCGGGCCATCCGGACTCGTATGGCTACACCTTC.

Only one count was recorded for this clone. DNA for the CDR3: TGCGCCAGCAGCTTGCAGGGGCAGGGCTACGAGCAGTACTTC. Protein: CASSLQGQGYEQYF. The V call is TRBV5-1, the J call TRBJ2-7; maybe TRBD1 (6 bases). Trimming pared 1 base from V and 3 bases from J, leaving 11 bases between. CDR3 length equals 14 residues. Germline V gives CDR1 SGHRS, CDR2 YFSETQ. The full variable domain, with the rest looked up from reference TRBV5-1 and TRBJ2-7, is KAGVTQTPRYLIKTRGQQVTLSCSPISGHRSVSWYQQTPGQGLQFLFEYFSETQRNKGNFPGRFSGRQFSNSRSEMNVSTLELGDSALYLCASSLQGQGYEQYFGPGTRLTVT.

This chain joins TRBV6-6 and TRBJ2-7, with a weak D call TRBD1 (6 bases). Trimming took 7 bases from V and 4 from J, leaving 14 bases between them. This CDR3 has 13 amino acids. Germline V lookup: CDR1 MNHNY, CDR2 SVGAGI (reference sequence). DNA for the CDR3: TGTGCCAGCACCCTGGACAGACAATACGAGCAGTACTTC. This codes for CASTLDRQYEQYF.

On this clone: The sample has other DNA sequences that encode this CDR3 too. The chain employs TRBV7-8 and TRBJ1-5, with a tentative D call TRBD1 (5 bases). In germline, CDR1 is SGHVS, CDR2 FQNEAQ. CDR3 length equals 14 residues. The V end was cut by 5 bases, the J end by 3 bases, with 11 bases between. CDR3 sequence reads: CASSPDSYNQPQHF. In nucleotides, the CDR3 is TGTGCCAGCAGCCCAGACAGCTACAATCAGCCCCAGCATTTT.

CDR3 coding DNA: TGCGCCAGCAGCTTGGATTCGACTAGCGGGGGCAACAATGAGCAGTTCTTC. Translated: CASSLDSTSGGNNEQFF. The chain couples TRBV5-1 to TRBJ2-1; 12 bases align to TRBD2. With V trimmed by 0 bases and J by 5 bases, 6 bases remained unmatched. The germline gives CDR1 SGHRS, CDR2 YFSETQ. The length of the CDR3 is 17 residues.

The rearrangement joins TRBV15 to TRBJ1-3; D is undetermined. The CDR3 loop spans 14 amino acids. The V gene's germline CDR1 is LNHNV and CDR2 YYDKDF (reference sequence). Trimming removed 0 bases from V and 9 bases from J, with 12 bases in between. The CDR3 DNA is TGTGCCACCAGCAGAGATGACGGCAGCGGCACCATATATTTT. It specifies CATSRDDGSGTIYF.

The chain uses TRBV6-5 and TRBJ2-1; 7 nucleotides line up with TRBD2. Losses at the gene ends were 6 bases for V and 6 bases for J; bases not matched to a gene: 8. The CDR3 length is 14 residues. Germline loops: CDR1 MNHEY, CDR2 SVGAGI. The DNA for the CDR3 is TGTGCCAGCAGCGACTGGGACTACCCCAATGAGCAGTTCTTC. Amino acid sequence: CASSDWDYPNEQFF.

This clone was seen only a few times. The chain joins TRBV18 to TRBJ2-3, with TRBD2 identical over 12 bases. V trimming: 0 bases; J trimming: 4 bases; junction bases outside the gene matches: 2. Looked up from germline, CDR1 is KGHSH and CDR2 is LQKENI. The CDR3 runs 16 residues. The CDR3 region has the DNA TGTGCCAGCTCACCACCCCTAGCGGGGGGGTCAGATACGCAGTATTTT. The encoded protein is CASSPPLAGGSDTQYF.

The chain carries TRBV19 and TRBJ2-7; 11 bases match TRBD1. The CDR3 consists of 15 residues. V was clipped by 4 bases and J by 0 bases; unmatched bases: 2. Germline V CDR1 and CDR2: LNHDA, SQIVND (reference sequence). CDR3 sequence: CASSNGQGASYEQYF. CDR3 nucleotides: TGTGCCAGTAGTAATGGACAGGGGGCCTCCTACGAGCAGTACTTC.